Listed here are 20 T cell receptor beta chains from one sample, sequenced in a study of chemoradiotherapy in HPV16-positive cancers. The data were produced by immunoSEQ multiplex PCR, yet TCRdb's version contains in-frame clones alone and is incomplete. This sample yields about 14,000 clones, of which around 74% are seen a single time; about 9.1% belongs to the top ten. This material was obtained from a patient who underwent chemoradiotherapy. These TCRs come from a human donor with HPV-associated anogenital cancer.

The sample holds one count of this clone. V usage is TRBV4-2 and J usage is TRBJ2-2, with TRBD2 matching 7 bases. The CDR3 totals 15 residues. Trimming cost V 1 base and J 5 bases; bases outside gene matches: 4. The germline V gene has CDR1 LGHNA and CDR2 YNFKEQ. CDR3 amino acids: CASSQALGGTGELFF. Written as DNA, the CDR3 is TGTGCCAGCAGCCAAGCATTGGGAGGGACCGGGGAGCTGTTTTTT.

The J gene is TRBJ2-1, the V gene TRBV9; D tentatively reads TRBD1 or TRBD2 (5 bases each). CDR3 length: 15 amino acids. Trimming took off 4 bases at V and 4 bases at J, with 15 bases between the two ends. Germline CDR1 and CDR2: SGDLS and YYNGEE. CDR3 bases: TGTGCCAGCAGCCCCTCCGGGGCAGGGTACAATGAGCAGTTCTTC. The encoded protein is CASSPSGAGYNEQFF. The full variable domain, completed using reference TRBV9 and TRBJ2-1, is DSGVTQTPKHLITATGQRVTLRCSPRSGDLSVYWYQQSLDQGLQFLIQYYNGEERAKGNILERFSAQQFPDLHSELNLSSLELGDSALYFCASSPSGAGYNEQFFGPGTRLTVL.

The chain combines TRBV5-4 with TRBJ2-1; D gene unclear. The CDR3 covers 12 residues. V lost 4 bases and J 13 bases, leaving 15 bases between the germline ends. Germline assignment: CDR1 SGHNT and CDR2 YYREEE (reference sequence). CDR3 DNA: TGTGCCAGCAGCCCTGGGCCGGAGCCTCAGTTCTTC. Its translation is CASSPGPEPQFF.

V usage is TRBV28 and J usage is TRBJ2-5, with unresolved D. The CDR3 consists of 13 residues. Germline values: CDR1 MDHEN, CDR2 SYDVKM. V lost 5 bases and J 4 bases, leaving 11 bases between the germline ends. The CDR3, as DNA: TGTGCCAGCAGTCTTAGCCTTAGAGAGACCCAGTACTTC. This encodes CASSLSLRETQYF.

The chain recombines TRBV6-5 with TRBJ1-2; D might be TRBD1 (5 bases). The V end was cut by 5 bases, the J end by 4 bases, with 8 bases between. Germline values: CDR1 MNHEY, CDR2 SVGAGI. The CDR3 runs to 12 residues. The CDR3 sequence is CASSPGAYGYTF. The CDR3 DNA reads TGTGCCAGCAGTCCCGGGGCCTATGGCTACACCTTC.

This clone was observed a few times. This sequence joins TRBV2 and TRBJ1-3; unclear D gene. Between the trimmed V and J ends, which lost 4 bases and 4 bases, there was a span of 2 bases. The germline V gene has CDR1 SNHLY and CDR2 FYNNEI. This CDR3 is 11 amino acids long. CDR3 sequence reads: CASSGGNTIYF. The CDR3 nucleotides are TGTGCCAGCAGTGGGGGAAACACCATATATTTT.

The table lists this clone with a few counts. The chain combines TRBV19 with TRBJ1-5; TRBD1 agrees at 7 bases. Per the germline V gene, CDR1 is LNHDA and CDR2 is SQIVND (reference sequence). This CDR3 is built from 15 residues. With V trimmed by 5 bases and J by 2 bases, 6 bases remained unmatched. The CDR3 DNA reads as TGTGCCAGTAGTTTTGGGACAGCAGGCAATCAGCCCCAGCATTTT. Amino acids: CASSFGTAGNQPQHF.

This clone turned up a few times. The chain has TRBV11-3 and TRBJ2-1, with D unclear. The V end was cut by 1 base, the J end by 0 bases, with 7 bases between. Germline V gene lookup returns CDR1 SGHNT and CDR2 YENEEA. The CDR3 spans 15 residues. CDR3 DNA sequence: TGTGCCAGCAGCTTAGGTCGGGCCTCCTACAATGAGCAGTTCTTC. Its translation is CASSLGRASYNEQFF.

The V and J genes are TRBV7-3 and TRBJ2-5; maybe TRBD1 (6 bases). V lost 5 bases and J 4 bases, leaving 11 bases between the germline ends. The CDR3 contains 13 residues. Looked up from germline, CDR1 is SGHTA and CDR2 is FQGTGA. CDR3 coding DNA: TGTGCCAGCAGCCCCGACAGGAGAGAGACCCAGTACTTC. Protein sequence: CASSPDRRETQYF. Supplemented by reference TRBV7-3 and TRBJ2-5, the full variable domain reads GAGVSQTPSNKVTEKGKYVELRCDPISGHTALYWYRQSLGQGPEFLIYFQGTGAADDSGLPNDRFFAVRPEGSVSTLKIQRTERGDSAVYLCASSPDRRETQYFGPGTRLLVL.

This sequence joins TRBV29-1 and TRBJ2-1; 9 bases agree with TRBD1. This CDR3 comprises 15 residues. J gave up 8 bases and V 6 bases, and 14 bases lay outside the gene matches. The germline V gene has CDR1 SQVTM and CDR2 ANQGSEA. The CDR3 bases are TGCAGCGTCGAACTCTCCGGGACAGGGCACGATGAGCAGTTCTTC. The encoded protein is CSVELSGTGHDEQFF.

The rearrangement links TRBV9 to TRBJ1-1, with D perhaps TRBD1 (5 bases). CDR3 size: 14 residues. The V end lost 1 base, the J end lost 0 bases, and 7 bases lay between the germline ends. Per the germline V gene, CDR1 is SGDLS and CDR2 is YYNGEE. The CDR3, as DNA: TGTGCCAGCAGCGTAATGGGACTGAACACTGAAGCTTTCTTT. Encoded protein: CASSVMGLNTEAFF.

V usage is TRBV2 and J usage is TRBJ2-4; D gene uncertain. The CDR3 is made up of 14 amino acids. V was clipped by 2 bases and J by 6 bases, with 11 bases between them. Germline CDR1 SNHLY, CDR2 FYNNEI. CDR3 nucleotide sequence: TGTGCCAGCAGTGAACAGACGGTTAGAAACATTCAGTACTTC. This gives the protein CASSEQTVRNIQYF.

The J gene is TRBJ1-2, the V gene TRBV6-1; D gene ambiguous. The CDR3 spans 15 residues. V was clipped by 0 bases and J by 4 bases, with 12 bases between them. Germline assignment: CDR1 MNHNS and CDR2 SASEGT. CDR3 in amino acids: CASSEASTNLYGYTF. The DNA of the CDR3 is TGTGCCAGCAGTGAAGCATCCACGAATCTCTATGGCTACACCTTC.

As for this clone: Sequence at one end of the junction differs from germline and may be a read error. CDR3 sequence reads: CASSVEGAYGANALTF. CDR3 nucleotides: TGTGCCAGCAGCGTAGAGGGGGCATATGGGGCCAACGCCCTGACTTTC. The gene calls are TRBV9 and TRBJ2-6; 7 bases agree with TRBD1. The CDR3 runs to 16 residues. Per the germline V gene, CDR1 is SGDLS and CDR2 is YYNGEE.

The chain joins TRBV7-6 to TRBJ1-1; a possible D gene is TRBD1 (5 bases). CDR1 is SGHVS, CDR2 FNYEAQ, per germline. The CDR3 is 13 residues long. Trimming cost V 1 base and J 3 bases, with 6 bases left between them. In DNA, the CDR3 is TGTGCCAGCAGCTTAGACAGGCACACTGAAGCTTTCTTT. Its protein product is CASSLDRHTEAFF.

The CDR3 loop is CASSLASGRQETQYF. The CDR3 region has the DNA TGTGCCAGCAGTCTAGCTAGCGGGAGGCAAGAGACCCAGTACTTC. The chain combines TRBV6-5 with TRBJ2-5; TRBD2 agrees at 11 bases. CDR1 is MNHEY, CDR2 SVGAGI, per germline. V trimming: 5 bases; J trimming: 2 bases; junction bases outside the gene matches: 4. The CDR3 runs to 15 residues.

This clone was observed a few times. This chain joins TRBV5-1 and TRBJ1-3; D might be TRBD1 (5 bases). The CDR3 length is 16 residues. Germline lookup yields CDR1 SGHRS and CDR2 YFSETQ. Between the trimmed V and J ends, which lost 0 bases and 2 bases, there was a span of 12 bases. CDR3: CASSLAVGATGNTIYF. The CDR3 DNA follows: TGCGCCAGCAGCTTGGCGGTTGGGGCCACTGGAAACACCATATATTTT.

This rearrangement joins TRBV5-1 to TRBJ2-3, with 7 positions matching TRBD2. Germline trimming cut 0 bases from V and 6 bases from J; bases unmatched to any gene: 7. This CDR3 comprises 15 residues. The germline V gene encodes CDR1 SGHRS and CDR2 YFSETQ. CDR3 amino acids: CASSLVGGSEDTQYF. CDR3 DNA: TGCGCCAGCAGCTTGGTGGGAGGGAGTGAGGATACGCAGTATTTT. The full variable domain, with the rest looked up from reference TRBV5-1 and TRBJ2-3, is KAGVTQTPRYLIKTRGQQVTLSCSPISGHRSVSWYQQTPGQGLQFLFEYFSETQRNKGNFPGRFSGRQFSNSRSEMNVSTLELGDSALYLCASSLVGGSEDTQYFGPGTRLTVL.

The V and J genes are TRBV29-1 and TRBJ1-2; 10 bases agree with TRBD1. V lost 5 bases to trimming and J lost 4 bases; unmatched junction nucleotides: 7. Germline values: CDR1 SQVTM, CDR2 ANQGSEA. The CDR3 runs to 14 residues. The CDR3 coding sequence is TGCAGCGTTTCCGGACAGGGGGTTAGCTATGGCTACACCTTC. The encoded protein is CSVSGQGVSYGYTF.

V is TRBV27 and J is TRBJ2-1; 11 bases match TRBD2. V shed 8 bases, J shed 8 bases, and the junction held 8 bases outside the gene matches. The CDR3 is 14 residues long. Germline CDR1 is MNHEY and CDR2 is SMNVEV (reference sequence). CDR3 region: CASLAGGPLDEQFF. Written as DNA, the CDR3 is TGTGCCAGCTTAGCGGGAGGGCCACTGGATGAGCAGTTCTTC.